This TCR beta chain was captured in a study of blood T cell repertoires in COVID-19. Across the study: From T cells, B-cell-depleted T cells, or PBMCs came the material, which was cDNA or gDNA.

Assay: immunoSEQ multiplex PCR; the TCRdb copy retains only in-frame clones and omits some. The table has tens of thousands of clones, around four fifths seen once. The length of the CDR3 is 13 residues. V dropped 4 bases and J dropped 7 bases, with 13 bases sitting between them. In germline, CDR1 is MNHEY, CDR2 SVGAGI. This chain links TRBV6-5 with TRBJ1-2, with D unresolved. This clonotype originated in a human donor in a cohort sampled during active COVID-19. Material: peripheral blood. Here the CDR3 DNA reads TGTGCCAGCAGTTCCGGGAGGTCGGGTGGCTACACCTTC. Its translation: CASSSGRSGGYTF.